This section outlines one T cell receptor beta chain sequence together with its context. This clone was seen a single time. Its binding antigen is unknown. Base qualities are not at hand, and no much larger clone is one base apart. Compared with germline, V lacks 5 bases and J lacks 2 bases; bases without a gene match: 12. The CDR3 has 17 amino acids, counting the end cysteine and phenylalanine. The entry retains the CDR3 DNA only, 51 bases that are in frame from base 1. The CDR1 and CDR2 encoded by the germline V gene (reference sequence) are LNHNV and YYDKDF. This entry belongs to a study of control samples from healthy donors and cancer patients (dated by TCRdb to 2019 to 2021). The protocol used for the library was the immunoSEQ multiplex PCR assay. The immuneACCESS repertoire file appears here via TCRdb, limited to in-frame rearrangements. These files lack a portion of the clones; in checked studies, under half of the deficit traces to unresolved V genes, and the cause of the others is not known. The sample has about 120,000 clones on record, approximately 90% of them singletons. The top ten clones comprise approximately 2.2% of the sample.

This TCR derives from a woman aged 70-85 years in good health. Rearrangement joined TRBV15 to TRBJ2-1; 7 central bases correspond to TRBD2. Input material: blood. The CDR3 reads CATSLTMGGETYNEQFF. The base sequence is TGTGCCACCAGCCTCACCATGGGGGGGGAAACCTACAATGAGCAGTTCTTC.